The 13 T cell receptor beta chains listed next were all sequenced from one sample in a study of T cells in Graves' hyperthyroidism and ophthalmopathy. The source material, RNA transcripts, was used to amplify TCR beta CDR3 regions. The TCR CDR3 first-round RT-PCR relied on the HTBI primer set. One entry per CDR3 protein results from TCRdb running MiXCR on the multiplex PCR reads. The table has 500,000 to 750,000 distinct CDR3 sequences, 13% to 15% seen once. Specimen: blood. The receptors were gathered from a woman aged 18-29 years with Graves' ophthalmopathy.

The chain joins TRBV19 to TRBJ2-5; D is possibly TRBD2 (5 bases). From germline, CDR1 is LNHDA and CDR2 SQIVND (reference sequence). CDR3 size: 16 residues. Trimming pared 4 bases from V and 4 bases from J, leaving 19 bases between. In DNA, the CDR3 is TGTGCCAGTAGTAAATTACAGACTCGAGGGATAGAGACCCAGTACTTC. Its protein product is CASSKLQTRGIETQYF.

The chain carries TRBV4-1 and TRBJ2-7; 9 nucleotides align to TRBD2. Germline trimming cut 3 bases from V and 7 bases from J; bases unmatched to any gene: 10. This CDR3 spans 15 amino acids. Germline V lookup: CDR1 MGHRA, CDR2 YSYEKL. The chain's CDR3 is CASSQGTSPPTEQYF. CDR3 in DNA: TGCGCCAGCAGCCAGGGGACTAGCCCACCTACTGAGCAGTACTTC.

The sample holds many counts of this clonotype. This sequence joins TRBV30 and TRBJ2-6, with 10 bases identical to TRBD1. CDR3 size: 15 residues. The ends lost 8 bases at V and 1 base at J; junction bases unmatched: 5. The germline V gene encodes CDR1 GTSNPN and CDR2 SVGIG (reference sequence). The chain's CDR3 is CARDRGQSGANVLTF. As DNA, the CDR3 is TGTGCCCGTGACAGGGGGCAATCTGGGGCCAACGTCCTGACTTTC. Full variable domain (remainder filled in from reference TRBV30 and TRBJ2-6): SQTIHQWPATLVQPVGSPLSLECTVEGTSNPNLYWYRQAAGRGLQLLFYSVGIGQISSEVPQNLSASRPQDRQFILSSKKLLLSDSGFYLCARDRGQSGANVLTFGAGSRLTVL.

At least ten counts were recorded for this clonotype. This chain uses TRBV10-2 with TRBJ2-5; 9 bases match TRBD1. The CDR3 length is 16 residues. From germline, CDR1 is WSHSY and CDR2 SAAADI. Trimming took 3 bases from V and 2 from J; bases not matched to a gene: 7. The CDR3 DNA reads TGCGCCAGCAGTGAAGTAGGGACAGGGTTACAAGAGACCCAGTACTTC. It yields the protein CASSEVGTGLQETQYF.

At least ten counts were recorded for this clonotype. This chain links TRBV6-2 or TRBV6-3 with TRBJ2-3; D perhaps matches TRBD1 (6 bases). V lost 7 bases and J 6 bases, leaving 20 bases between the germline ends. The CDR3 consists of 15 residues. Germline assignment: CDR1 MNHEY and CDR2 SVGEGT. This CDR3 reads CASIRNPTGPDTQYF. CDR3 nucleotide sequence: TGTGCCAGCATCAGAAACCCAACAGGGCCCGATACGCAGTATTTT.

This clonotype turned up a few times. The junction differs from germline at one of its ends, possibly a read error. This sequence joins TRBV30 and TRBJ2-5; D remains unclear. Germline-derived CDR1 and CDR2 are GTSNPN and SVGIG (reference sequence). CDR3 length equals 12 residues. The CDR3 bases are TGTGCCTGGAGTCCACGGTGGGGTACCCGGTACTTC. It translates to CAWSPRWGTRYF.

This clonotype was recorded many times. The V gene is TRBV24-1, the J gene TRBJ1-1; a possible D gene is TRBD1 (5 bases). Per germline, CDR1 KGHDR and CDR2 SFDVKD. This CDR3 spans 15 amino acids. Between the trimmed V and J ends, which lost 6 bases and 5 bases, there was a span of 18 bases. The CDR3: CATSSAEGRMTEAFF. Here the CDR3 DNA reads TGTGCCACCAGTTCAGCAGAGGGGAGGATGACTGAAGCTTTCTTT.

This clonotype appeared many times. The chain employs TRBV20-1 and TRBJ1-4; perhaps TRBD1 as D (5 bases). The CDR3 is 13 amino acids. Germline V gene data show CDR1 as DFQATT and CDR2 as SNEGSKA (reference sequence). CDR3 in amino acids: CSRGGATNEKLFF. Written as DNA, the CDR3 is TGCAGCCGCGGAGGGGCAACTAATGAAAAACTGTTTTTT.

This clonotype has ten or more counts. The chain recombines TRBV2 with TRBJ2-1, with D perhaps given as TRBD1 or TRBD2 (5 bases each). V was trimmed by 7 bases and J by 6 bases, leaving 22 bases between them. The CDR3 extends over 16 amino acids. CDR1 and CDR2 (germline): SNHLY, FYNNEI. The CDR3 reads CASTFPYWGSSNEQFF. In DNA form, the CDR3 reads TGTGCCAGCACCTTCCCTTACTGGGGGAGCTCCAATGAGCAGTTCTTC. The complete variable domain, with remaining parts taken from reference TRBV2 and TRBJ2-1, reads EPEVTQTPSHQVTQMGQEVILRCVPISNHLYFYWYRQILGQKVEFLVSFYNNEISEKSEIFDDQFSVERPDGSNFTLKIRSTKLEDSAMYFCASTFPYWGSSNEQFFGPGTRLTVL.

This clonotype was recorded at least ten times. The rearrangement joins TRBV27 to TRBJ2-1; possibly TRBD2 for D (5 bases). Between the trimmed V and J ends, which lost 2 bases and 8 bases, there was a span of 13 bases. The germline V gene encodes CDR1 MNHEY and CDR2 SMNVEV (reference sequence). This CDR3 has 14 amino acids. DNA for the CDR3: TGTGCCAGCAGTTTAAATCGACTATTCTATGAGCAGTTCTTC. Its protein is CASSLNRLFYEQFF.

This clonotype was recorded a few times. The CDR3: CASSISQDTYEQYF. Written as DNA, the CDR3 is TGTGCCAGTAGTATATCACAGGACACCTACGAGCAGTACTTC. J is TRBJ2-7 and V is TRBV19; maybe TRBD1 (5 bases). Trimming took 2 bases from V and 2 from J, leaving 10 bases between them. The CDR3 spans 14 residues. The germline gives CDR1 LNHDA, CDR2 SQIVND (reference sequence).

This clonotype was observed at least ten times. The chain combines TRBV28 with TRBJ2-1, with TRBD2 identical over 12 bases. J gave up 8 bases and V 7 bases, and 6 bases lay outside the gene matches. This CDR3 comprises 14 residues. Germline loops: CDR1 MDHEN, CDR2 SYDVKM. The CDR3 nucleotides are TGTGCCAGCACCTCTAGCGGGAGGGGGTATGAGCAGTTCTTC. Protein product: CASTSSGRGYEQFF.

There are many counts of this clonotype. The V gene is TRBV12-3 or TRBV12-4, the J gene TRBJ1-3; D perhaps matches TRBD1 (6 bases). Trimming removed 3 bases at V and 6 bases at J, with 9 bases between. This CDR3 contains 13 residues. CDR3 bases: TGTGCCAGCAGTTTGGGGGGCGAAAACACCATATATTTT. Protein: CASSLGGENTIYF.